The next 11 T cell receptor beta chains were all read from a single sample in a study of T cell repertoires in cytomegalovirus infection. A single record per CDR3 protein comes from TCRdb applying MiXCR to the reads. The table records 650,000 to 900,000 distinct CDR3 sequences, 25% to 30% of them present only once. The antigens these receptors bind are not known. This material consisted of cultured CD8+ T cells from PBMCs, taken from culture after CMV antigen stimulation. The receptor source for this set is a human donor in good health (CMV status not recorded). Some clones in this sample may be carry-over from other donors' samples.

The CDR3 sequence: CASSYGTAVFRDTEAFF. The CDR3 DNA follows: TGTGCCAGCAGTTATGGGACAGCAGTTTTCCGGGACACTGAAGCTTTCTTT. V usage is TRBV6-1 and J usage is TRBJ1-1; the match to TRBD1 covers 7 bases. The germline V gene has CDR1 MNHNS and CDR2 SASEGT. The CDR3 is made up of 17 amino acids. J was trimmed by 3 bases and V by 5 bases; bases with no gene match: 15.

This clonotype was seen repeatedly, ten times or more. The rearrangement links TRBV7-8 to TRBJ2-2, with TRBD2 identical over 7 bases. The CDR3 sequence is 15 residues long. Germline V CDR1 and CDR2: SGHVS, FQNEAQ. V gave up 5 bases and J gave up 5 bases; unmatched junction bases: 8. In DNA, the CDR3 is TGTGCCAGCAGCCCCGGCGGGGGTCTAACCGGGGAGCTGTTTTTT. This sequence encodes CASSPGGGLTGELFF.

Remarks on this clonotype: Mismatch with germline at one junction end may stem from a read error. The V and J genes are TRBV4-3 and TRBJ1-1; 8 nucleotides agree with TRBD1. Germline V lookup: CDR1 LGHNA, CDR2 YSLEER. The CDR3 spans 16 residues. DNA for the CDR3: TGCACCAGCAGCCAAAATCCTGACAGGGGTTCGACTGAAGCTTTCTTT. This codes for CTSSQNPDRGSTEAFF.

A few counts support this clonotype. The chain carries TRBV7-9 and TRBJ2-1; D possibly uses TRBD1 or TRBD2 (5 bases each). This CDR3 has 16 amino acids. The germline CDR1 and CDR2 sequences are SEHNR and FQNEAQ (reference sequence). Trimming removed 1 base at V and 2 bases at J, with 12 bases between. CDR3 protein: CASSLGMGETYNEQFF. DNA for the CDR3: TGTGCCAGCAGCTTAGGGATGGGGGAGACCTACAATGAGCAGTTCTTC.

At least ten counts were recorded for this clonotype. The chain couples TRBV25-1 to TRBJ2-2; 8 bases map to TRBD2. V lost 8 bases, J lost 0 bases, and 8 bases stayed unmatched. The CDR3 totals 16 residues. Germline CDR1 MGHDK, CDR2 SYGVNS. The CDR3 nucleotides read TGTGCCAGCGGGGGTCGGGGGGGTACGAACACCGGGGAGCTGTTTTTT. Protein: CASGGRGGTNTGELFF.

Notes on this clonotype: A much larger clone differs by one base, so this may be a read error. The chain couples TRBV7-2 to TRBJ2-5; D is unclear. The V gene's germline CDR1 is SGHTA and CDR2 FQGNSA. The CDR3 length is 15 residues. V dropped 5 bases and J dropped 5 bases, with 18 bases sitting between them. CDR3: CASSLLSGYHETQYF. Written as DNA, the CDR3 is TGTGCCAGCAGCCTCCTATCGGGTTATCACGAGACCCAGTACTTC.

This clonotype was seen more than once but under ten times. V usage is TRBV5-4 and J usage is TRBJ2-5; D may be TRBD2 (5 bases). Trimming took 4 bases from V and 5 from J, leaving 12 bases between them. The CDR3 totals 13 residues. Germline CDR1 and CDR2: SGHNT and YYREEE (reference sequence). The CDR3 nucleotides are TGTGCCAGCAGCGCCGCGGAGGAGGAGACCCAGTACTTC. It yields the protein CASSAAEEETQYF.

The J gene is TRBJ1-2, the V gene TRBV29-1; 7 bases map to TRBD1. The V gene end was trimmed by 7 bases and the J gene end by 2 bases; junction bases not matched to a gene: 7. The CDR3 has 13 residues. CDR1 and CDR2 (germline): SQVTM, ANQGSEA. The CDR3 region is CSGGTGANYGYTF. CDR3 nucleotides: TGCAGCGGGGGCACAGGGGCCAACTATGGCTACACCTTC.

CDR3 in amino acids: CSVEDPKQGRSTDTQYF. The DNA for the CDR3 is TGCAGCGTTGAAGATCCTAAACAGGGCAGGAGCACAGATACGCAGTATTTT. This chain links TRBV29-1 with TRBJ2-3; maybe TRBD1 (6 bases). The ends were cut back, 0 bases at V and 0 bases at J, with 16 bases in the middle. Germline V gene lookup returns CDR1 SQVTM and CDR2 ANQGSEA. The CDR3 contains 17 residues.

The chain employs TRBV7-9 and TRBJ2-5, with 10 bases identical to TRBD2. The CDR3 totals 16 residues. Germline V gene sequence: CDR1 SEHNR, CDR2 FQNEAQ (reference sequence). Trimming removed 2 bases from V and 5 bases from J; junction bases left unmatched: 8. CDR3 sequence reads: CASSLWSGGVGETQYF. For the CDR3, the DNA is TGTGCCAGCAGCTTATGGAGCGGGGGGGTCGGTGAGACCCAGTACTTC.

Ten or more counts support this clonotype. The rearrangement joins TRBV7-8 to TRBJ1-1; the D is unclear. This CDR3 region has 11 residues. Germline CDR1 reads SGHVS; CDR2 reads FQNEAQ. V lost 7 bases and J lost 11, with 14 bases in between. CDR3 region: CASTLSGPAFF. The CDR3 DNA follows: TGTGCCAGCACATTATCTGGGCCGGCTTTCTTT. Based on the CDR3 plus reference TRBV7-8 and TRBJ1-1, the full variable domain is GAGVSQSPRYKVAKRGQDVALRCDPISGHVSLFWYQQALGQGPEFLTYFQNEAQLDKSGLPSDRFFAERPEGSVSTLKIQRTQQEDSAVYLCASTLSGPAFFGQGTRLTVV.